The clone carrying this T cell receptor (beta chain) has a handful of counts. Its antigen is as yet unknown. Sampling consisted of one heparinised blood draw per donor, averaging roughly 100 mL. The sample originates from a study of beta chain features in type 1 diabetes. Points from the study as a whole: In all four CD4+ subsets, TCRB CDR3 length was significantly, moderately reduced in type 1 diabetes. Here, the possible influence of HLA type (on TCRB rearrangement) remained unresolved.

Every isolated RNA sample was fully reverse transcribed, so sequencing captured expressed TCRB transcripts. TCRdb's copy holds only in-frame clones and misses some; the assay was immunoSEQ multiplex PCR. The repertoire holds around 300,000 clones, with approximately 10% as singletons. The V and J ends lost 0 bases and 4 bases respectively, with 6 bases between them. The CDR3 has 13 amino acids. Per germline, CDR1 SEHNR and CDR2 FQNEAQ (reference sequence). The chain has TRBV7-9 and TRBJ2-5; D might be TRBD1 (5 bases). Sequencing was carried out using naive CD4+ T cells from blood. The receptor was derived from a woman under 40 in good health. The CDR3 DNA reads TGTGCCAGCAGCTTAGCGGGGCCAGAGACCCAGTACTTC. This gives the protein CASSLAGPETQYF.